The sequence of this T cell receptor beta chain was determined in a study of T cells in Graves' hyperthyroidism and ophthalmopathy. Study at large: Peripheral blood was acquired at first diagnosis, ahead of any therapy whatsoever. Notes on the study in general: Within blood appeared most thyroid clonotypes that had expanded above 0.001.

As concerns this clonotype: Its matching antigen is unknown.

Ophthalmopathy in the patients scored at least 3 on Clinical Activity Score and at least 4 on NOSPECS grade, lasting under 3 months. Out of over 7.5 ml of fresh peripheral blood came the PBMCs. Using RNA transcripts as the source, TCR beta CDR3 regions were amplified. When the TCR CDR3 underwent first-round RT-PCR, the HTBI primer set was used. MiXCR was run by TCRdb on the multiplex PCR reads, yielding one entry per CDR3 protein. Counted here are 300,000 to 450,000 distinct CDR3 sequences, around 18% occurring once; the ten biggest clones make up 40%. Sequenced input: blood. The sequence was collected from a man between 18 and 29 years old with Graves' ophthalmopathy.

CDR3 residues: CASGFASAEAFF. CDR3 DNA sequence: TGTGCTAGTGGTTTCGCCTCGGCTGAAGCTTTCTTT. The chain joins TRBV12-5 to TRBJ1-1; D gene ambiguous. With 3 bases removed from V and 6 bases from J, the gap between germline ends came to 8 bases. CDR1 and CDR2 from the germline V gene are LGHNT and FRNRAP. The CDR3 totals 12 residues.